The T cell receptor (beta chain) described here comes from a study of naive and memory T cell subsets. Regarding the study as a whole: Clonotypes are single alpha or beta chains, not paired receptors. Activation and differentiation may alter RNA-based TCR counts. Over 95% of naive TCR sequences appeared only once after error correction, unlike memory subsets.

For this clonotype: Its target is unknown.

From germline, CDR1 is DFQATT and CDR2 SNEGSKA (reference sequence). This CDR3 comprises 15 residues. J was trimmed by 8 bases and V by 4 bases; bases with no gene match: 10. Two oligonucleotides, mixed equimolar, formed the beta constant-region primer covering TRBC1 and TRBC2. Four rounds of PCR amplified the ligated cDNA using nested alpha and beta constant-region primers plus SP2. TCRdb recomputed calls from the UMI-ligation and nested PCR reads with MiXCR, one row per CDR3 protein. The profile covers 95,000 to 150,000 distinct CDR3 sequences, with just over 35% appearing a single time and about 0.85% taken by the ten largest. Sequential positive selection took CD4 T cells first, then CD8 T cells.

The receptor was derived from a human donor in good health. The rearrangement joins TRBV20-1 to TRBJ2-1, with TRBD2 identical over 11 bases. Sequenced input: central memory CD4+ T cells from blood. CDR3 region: CSATRLAGFRYEQFF. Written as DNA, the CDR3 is TGCAGTGCTACCCGACTAGCGGGATTTAGGTATGAGCAGTTCTTC.